This T cell receptor (beta chain) is drawn from a study of neoadjuvant anti-PD-1 for oral cavity cancer. Assay: immunoSEQ multiplex PCR; the TCRdb copy retains only in-frame clones and omits some. In the table there are 11,000 to 15,000 clones, around 60% of which are singletons. CDR1 is SGDLS and CDR2 is YYNGEE in the germline V gene. The CDR3 contains 18 residues. The V and J ends lost 5 bases and 0 bases respectively, with 21 bases between them. The chain joins TRBV9 to TRBJ2-1, with D perhaps TRBD2 (5 bases). The sequencing here drew on PBMCs, taken before nivolumab (anti-PD-1) treatment. This TCR came from a person aged 40 to 85 with oral cavity squamous cell carcinoma. The chain's CDR3 is CASSDPNGLLSSYNEQFF. In DNA form, the CDR3 reads TGTGCCAGCAGTGACCCGAATGGACTGCTGAGCTCCTACAATGAGCAGTTCTTC. The variable domain in full, completed from reference TRBV9 and TRBJ2-1, reads DSGVTQTPKHLITATGQRVTLRCSPRSGDLSVYWYQQSLDQGLQFLIQYYNGEERAKGNILERFSAQQFPDLHSELNLSSLELGDSALYFCASSDPNGLLSSYNEQFFGPGTRLTVL.